The 5 T cell receptor beta chains in this list originate from one sample, sequenced in a study of graft-versus-host responses after intestinal transplantation. The data were produced by immunoSEQ multiplex PCR, yet TCRdb's version contains in-frame clones alone and is incomplete. The sample holds tens of thousands of clones, over 80% seen once. This specimen was PBMCs, taken 750 to 800 days after a first intestinal transplant, on the day of a second. Receptors originate from a human patient who received an intestinal transplant, so some T cells may come from the graft donor.

The V call is TRBV27, the J call TRBJ2-3, with 7 bases identical to TRBD2. This CDR3 has 16 residues. V trimming: 5 bases; J trimming: 1 base; junction bases outside the gene matches: 9. CDR1 is MNHEY, CDR2 SMNVEV, per germline (reference sequence). As DNA, the CDR3 is TGTGCCAGCAGTGTCACCGGGACTACCCGCACAGATACGCAGTATTTT. Residues: CASSVTGTTRTDTQYF.

The gene calls are TRBV7-9 and TRBJ1-1; D not certain. V shed 1 base and J shed 1 base, with 4 bases lying between them. This CDR3 is 13 amino acids long. Germline loops: CDR1 SEHNR, CDR2 FQNEAQ (reference sequence). CDR3: CASSLGSNTEAFF. The CDR3 DNA sequence: TGTGCCAGCAGCTTAGGGTCGAACACTGAAGCTTTCTTT. Full variable domain (rest looked up from reference TRBV7-9 and TRBJ1-1): DTGVSQNPRHKITKRGQNVTFRCDPISEHNRLYWYRQTLGQGPEFLTYFQNEAQLEKSRLLSDRFSAERPKGSFSTLEIQRTEQGDSAMYLCASSLGSNTEAFFGQGTRLTVV.

The chain joins TRBV5-1 to TRBJ1-1; D is unresolved. The CDR3 is 13 amino acids. The V and J ends lost 0 bases and 2 bases respectively, with 5 bases between them. Per germline, CDR1 SGHRS and CDR2 YFSETQ. The CDR3 loop reads CASSLGSNTEAFF. The CDR3 region has the DNA TGCGCCAGCAGCTTGGGATCTAACACTGAAGCTTTCTTT.

This chain connects TRBV7-8 to TRBJ2-1; D gene ambiguous. The V gene's germline CDR1 is SGHVS and CDR2 FQNEAQ. CDR3 length: 15 residues. Trimming pared 5 bases from V and 3 bases from J, leaving 14 bases between. The CDR3 protein is CASSRRMSDYNEQFF. The CDR3 DNA reads TGTGCCAGCAGCCGCCGAATGAGCGACTACAATGAGCAGTTCTTC.

This clone was observed a single time. The rearrangement links TRBV10-3 to TRBJ2-7, with D tentatively TRBD1 (7 bases). The CDR3 loop spans 17 amino acids. Germline CDR1 is ENHRY and CDR2 is SYGVKD. V lost 10 bases, J lost 2 bases, and 27 bases lay in between. CDR3 region: CATLRGDRRPEPYEQYF. The CDR3 DNA reads as TGTGCCACCCTAAGGGGGGACAGACGTCCCGAACCCTACGAGCAGTACTTC.